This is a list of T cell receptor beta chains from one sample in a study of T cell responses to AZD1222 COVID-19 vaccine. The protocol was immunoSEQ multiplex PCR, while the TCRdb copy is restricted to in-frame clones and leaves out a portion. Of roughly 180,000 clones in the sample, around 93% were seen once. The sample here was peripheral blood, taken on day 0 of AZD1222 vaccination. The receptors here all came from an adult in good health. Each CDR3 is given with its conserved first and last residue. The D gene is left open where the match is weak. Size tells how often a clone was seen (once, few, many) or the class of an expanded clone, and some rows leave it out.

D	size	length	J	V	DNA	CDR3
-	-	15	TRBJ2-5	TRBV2	TGTGCCAGCAGTGAGCAGGGTGGGGTTGGAGAGACCCAGTACTTC	CASSEQGGVGETQYF
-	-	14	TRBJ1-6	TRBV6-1	TGTGCCAGCAGTGAAGCGTCAGGGAATTCACCCCTCCACTTT	CASSEASGNSPLHF
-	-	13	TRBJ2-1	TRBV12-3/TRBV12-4	TGTGCCAGCAGTTTAGCTGTAGTTTTTGAGCAGTTCTTC	CASSLAVVFEQFF
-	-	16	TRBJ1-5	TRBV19	TGTGCCAGTAGACCACAGGGTCTCGGTCCCGACCAGCCCCAGCATTTT	CASRPQGLGPDQPQHF
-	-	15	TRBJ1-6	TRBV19	TGTGCCAGTAGTATTCAGCGGCAGTATAATTCACCCCTCCACTTT	CASSIQRQYNSPLHF
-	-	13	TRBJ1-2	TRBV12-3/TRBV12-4	TGTGCCAGCAGTTTACGAGGCCACAGGGAGCATACCTTC	CASSLRGHREHTF
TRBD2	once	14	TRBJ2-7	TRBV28	TGTGCCGCCCGGGGGGTTCCCCCCACCTACGAGCAGTACTTC	CAARGVPPTYEQYF
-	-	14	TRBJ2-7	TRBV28	TGTGCCAGCAGTGGAAGGGCTATTACCTACGAGCAGTACTTC	CASSGRAITYEQYF
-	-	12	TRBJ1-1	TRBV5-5	TGTGCCAGCAGCTCAGACGTCAGTAGAGCTTTCTTT	CASSSDVSRAFF
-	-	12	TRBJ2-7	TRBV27	TGTGCCAGCAGTTTACCCGGATACGAGCAGTACTTC	CASSLPGYEQYF